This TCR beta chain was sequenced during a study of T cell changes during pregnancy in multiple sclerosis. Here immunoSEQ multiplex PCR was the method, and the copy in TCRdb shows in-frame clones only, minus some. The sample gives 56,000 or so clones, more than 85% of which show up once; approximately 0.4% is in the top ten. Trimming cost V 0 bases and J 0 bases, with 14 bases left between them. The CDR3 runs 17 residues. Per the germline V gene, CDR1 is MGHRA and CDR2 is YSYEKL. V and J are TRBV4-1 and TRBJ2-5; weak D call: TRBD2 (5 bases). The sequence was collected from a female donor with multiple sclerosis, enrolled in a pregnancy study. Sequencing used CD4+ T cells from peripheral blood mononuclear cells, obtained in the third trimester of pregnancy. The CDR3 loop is CASSQDADSGYQETQYF. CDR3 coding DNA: TGCGCCAGCAGCCAAGACGCGGACTCTGGGTACCAAGAGACCCAGTACTTC.